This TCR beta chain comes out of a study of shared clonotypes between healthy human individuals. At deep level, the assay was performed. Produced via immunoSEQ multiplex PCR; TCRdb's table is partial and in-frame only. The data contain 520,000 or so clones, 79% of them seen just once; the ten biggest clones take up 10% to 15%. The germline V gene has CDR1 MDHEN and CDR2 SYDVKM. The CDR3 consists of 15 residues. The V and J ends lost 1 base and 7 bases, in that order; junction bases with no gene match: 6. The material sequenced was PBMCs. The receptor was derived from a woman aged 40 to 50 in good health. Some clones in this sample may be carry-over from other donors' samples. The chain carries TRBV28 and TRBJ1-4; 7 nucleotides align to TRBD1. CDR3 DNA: TGTGCCAGCAGTTTATTGACAGGGTGGGGTGAAAAACTGTTTTTT. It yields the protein CASSLLTGWGEKLFF.